A single sample gave rise to the 16 T cell receptor beta chains below, sequenced in a study of cytomegalovirus exposure and HLA in healthy donors. Data came from immunoSEQ multiplex PCR; TCRdb stores just in-frame clones and leaves some out. Here the sample spans about 140,000 clones, roughly 87% being singletons. Specimen: PBMCs. The receptors shown here come from a young man in good health and CMV-seropositive.

The chain links TRBV6-5 to TRBJ1-6, with 9 bases aligning to TRBD1. The germline V gene has CDR1 MNHEY and CDR2 SVGAGI. Trimming removed 5 bases from V and 7 bases from J; junction bases left unmatched: 6. CDR3 size: 15 residues. This CDR3 reads CASSAEGQGNSPLHF. The DNA for the CDR3 is TGTGCCAGCAGTGCCGAGGGACAGGGAAATTCACCCCTCCACTTT.

V gene TRBV5-6 combines with J gene TRBJ2-3; D call uncertain. Trimming stripped 3 bases from V and 3 bases from J, with 14 bases between. The CDR3 has 15 amino acids. The germline CDR1 and CDR2 sequences are SGHDT and YYEEEE. CDR3 sequence reads: CASSWVGSETDTQYF. In nucleotides, the CDR3 is TGTGCCAGCAGCTGGGTCGGGTCCGAAACAGATACGCAGTATTTT.

This clone appeared once. CDR3 in amino acids: CASLYDSNSNQPQHF. CDR3 bases: TGTGCCAGCCTCTACGACAGTAATAGCAATCAGCCCCAGCATTTT. This chain connects TRBV6-6 to TRBJ1-5, with TRBD1 as a possible D gene (5 bases). Germline-derived CDR1 and CDR2 are MNHNY and SVGAGI (reference sequence). The CDR3 is 15 amino acids. Deletions cut 8 bases from V and 0 bases from J, with 14 bases between.

The V and J genes are TRBV6-1 and TRBJ2-3; D is perhaps TRBD1 (5 bases). Trimming pared 7 bases from V and 3 bases from J, leaving 14 bases between. Germline CDR1 MNHNS, CDR2 SASEGT. The CDR3 consists of 14 residues. In nucleotides, the CDR3 is TGTGCCAGCATGAACAGGTGGTGGACAGATACGCAGTATTTT. Translated: CASMNRWWTDTQYF.

The V call is TRBV6-6, the J call TRBJ1-1, with 8 bases aligning to TRBD1. The CDR3 spans 14 residues. The J segment lost 6 bases and the V segment lost 6 bases, leaving 9 bases of the junction unmatched. Germline assignment: CDR1 MNHNY and CDR2 SVGAGI (reference sequence). The CDR3, as DNA: TGTGCCAGCAGCCCCGGGACAGGATTATCTGAAGCTTTCTTT. It encodes CASSPGTGLSEAFF.

This chain links TRBV27 with TRBJ1-1; D remains unclear. The CDR3 covers 16 residues. V lost 7 bases, J lost 2 bases, and 20 bases lay in between. Germline V gene sequence: CDR1 MNHEY, CDR2 SMNVEV (reference sequence). The CDR3 DNA is TGTGCCAGCAATCCCAGGAAGGCAGTGACCAACACTGAAGCTTTCTTT. Amino acid sequence: CASNPRKAVTNTEAFF.

The V and J genes are TRBV9 and TRBJ1-2, with TRBD1 as a possible D gene (6 bases). V was trimmed by 4 bases and J by 8 bases, leaving 24 bases between them. CDR3 length: 16 amino acids. The germline gives CDR1 SGDLS, CDR2 YYNGEE. The CDR3 nucleotides read TGTGCCAGCAGCACCCTTGGAAGCGGGACAACTAGAGGCTACACCTTC. This encodes CASSTLGSGTTRGYTF.

This clone was seen a single time. The V gene is TRBV6-5, the J gene TRBJ1-2; no reliable D call. In germline, CDR1 is MNHEY, CDR2 SVGAGI. This CDR3 contains 16 residues. Trimming removed 3 bases from V and 0 bases from J, with 14 bases in between. CDR3 residues: CASSYRLSTPNYGYTF. The CDR3 DNA is TGTGCCAGCAGTTATAGGCTATCGACTCCTAACTATGGCTACACCTTC.

This chain links TRBV7-8 with TRBJ2-1; D uncertain. Trimming shortened V by 3 bases and J by 4 bases, and 10 bases separated the two germline ends. The CDR3 is made up of 14 amino acids. Germline values: CDR1 SGHVS, CDR2 FQNEAQ. CDR3 in DNA: TGTGCCAGCAGCTTTTCTAGTGGATACAATGAGCAGTTCTTC. Its translation: CASSFSSGYNEQFF. Full variable domain (rest looked up from reference TRBV7-8 and TRBJ2-1): GAGVSQSPRYKVAKRGQDVALRCDPISGHVSLFWYQQALGQGPEFLTYFQNEAQLDKSGLPSDRFFAERPEGSVSTLKIQRTQQEDSAVYLCASSFSSGYNEQFFGPGTRLTVL.

The CDR3 sequence is CASSSDGFAYEQYF. Written as DNA, the CDR3 is TGTGCCAGCAGCTCCGACGGGTTTGCCTACGAGCAGTACTTC. The chain couples TRBV9 to TRBJ2-7; D is ambiguous. This CDR3 region has 14 residues. The V gene's germline CDR1 is SGDLS and CDR2 YYNGEE. V lost 4 bases, J lost 2 bases, and 13 bases lay in between.

This chain joins TRBV14 and TRBJ2-5, with D possibly TRBD1 on 6 matching bases. Germline CDR1 SGHDN, CDR2 FVKESK. CDR3 size: 15 residues. Trimming shortened V by 3 bases and J by 7 bases, and 18 bases separated the two germline ends. CDR3 DNA: TGTGCCAGCAGCCATAGGGCAGGGGCCTTAGGGACCCAGTACTTC. It specifies CASSHRAGALGTQYF.

This sequence joins TRBV7-9 and TRBJ1-2; D perhaps matches TRBD1 (5 bases). The CDR3 runs 14 residues. V lost 5 bases and J 2 bases, leaving 12 bases between the germline ends. Germline lookup yields CDR1 SEHNR and CDR2 FQNEAQ (reference sequence). CDR3 protein: CASSLDQGNYGYTF. DNA for the CDR3: TGTGCCAGCAGCCTAGACCAGGGAAACTATGGCTACACCTTC.

The chain has TRBV5-1 and TRBJ2-1, with TRBD2 identical over 8 bases. Unmatched junction bases numbered 6, after V lost 0 bases and J lost 4 bases. Germline lookup yields CDR1 SGHRS and CDR2 YFSETQ. The CDR3 covers 16 residues. The CDR3 is CASSLDPAGVYNEQFF. CDR3 nucleotides: TGCGCCAGCAGCTTGGACCCAGCGGGGGTTTACAATGAGCAGTTCTTC. Filled out from reference TRBV5-1 and TRBJ2-1, the complete variable domain reads KAGVTQTPRYLIKTRGQQVTLSCSPISGHRSVSWYQQTPGQGLQFLFEYFSETQRNKGNFPGRFSGRQFSNSRSEMNVSTLELGDSALYLCASSLDPAGVYNEQFFGPGTRLTVL.

The chain joins TRBV19 to TRBJ1-2, with 9 bases fitting TRBD1. Germline CDR1 LNHDA, CDR2 SQIVND (reference sequence). Unmatched junction bases numbered 6, after V lost 4 bases and J lost 6 bases. CDR3 size: 14 residues. CDR3 loop: CASSKWDREDGYTF. The CDR3 DNA reads TGTGCCAGTAGTAAATGGGACAGGGAAGATGGCTACACCTTC.

The V call is TRBV7-9, the J call TRBJ1-2; 9 bases are a match to TRBD1. Unmatched junction bases numbered 9, after V lost 8 bases and J lost 5 bases. The CDR3 contains 14 residues. Germline CDR1 SEHNR, CDR2 FQNEAQ (reference sequence). The CDR3 DNA sequence: TGTGCCAGCTTAAGACAGGGGGTCGAATATGGCTACACCTTC. Translated: CASLRQGVEYGYTF.

V is TRBV28 and J is TRBJ2-7; weak D call: TRBD1 (5 bases). CDR1 is MDHEN and CDR2 is SYDVKM in the germline V gene. The V end lost 4 bases, the J end lost 4 bases, and 20 bases lay between the germline ends. There are 16 residues in the CDR3. The CDR3 DNA reads TGTGCCAGCAGTTCCCCCTTACAGGTAGCCAAATACGAGCAGTACTTC. This gives the protein CASSSPLQVAKYEQYF.